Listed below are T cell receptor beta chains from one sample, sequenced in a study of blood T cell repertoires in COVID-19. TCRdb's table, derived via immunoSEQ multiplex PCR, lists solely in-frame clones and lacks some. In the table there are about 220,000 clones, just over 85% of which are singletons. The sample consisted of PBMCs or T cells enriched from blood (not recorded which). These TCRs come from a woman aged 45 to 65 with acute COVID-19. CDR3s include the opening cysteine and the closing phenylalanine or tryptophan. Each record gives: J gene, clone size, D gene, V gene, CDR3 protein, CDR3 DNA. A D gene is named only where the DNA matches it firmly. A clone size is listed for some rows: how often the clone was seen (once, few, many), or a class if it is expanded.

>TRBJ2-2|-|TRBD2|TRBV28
CAVAGDDTGELFF
TGTGCCGTAGCGGGAGATGACACCGGGGAGCTGTTTTTT
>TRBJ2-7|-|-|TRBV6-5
CASSYSRGFSYEQYF
TGTGCCAGCAGTTACTCAAGAGGGTTCTCCTACGAGCAGTACTTC
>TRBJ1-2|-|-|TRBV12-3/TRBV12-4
CASSLRQDYGYTF
TGTGCCAGCAGTTTACGACAGGACTATGGCTACACCTTC
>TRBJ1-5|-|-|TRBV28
CASTTRAGQPQHF
TGTGCCAGCACCACGAGGGCCGGTCAGCCCCAGCATTTT
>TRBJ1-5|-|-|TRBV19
CASGDSWRFRSNQPQHF
TGTGCCTCCGGGGACTCTTGGAGGTTTCGTAGCAATCAGCCCCAGCATTTT
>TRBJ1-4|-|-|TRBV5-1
CASSLVGQGFNEKLFF
TGCGCCAGCAGCTTGGTGGGGCAGGGGTTTAATGAAAAACTGTTTTTT
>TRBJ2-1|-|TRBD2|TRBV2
CASSERREGLF
TGTGCCAGCAGTGAACGGCGGGAGGGACTCTTC
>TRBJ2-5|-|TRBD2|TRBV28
CASSLWVGGRKETQYF
TGTGCCAGCAGTTTATGGGTAGGCGGGAGGAAAGAGACCCAGTACTTC
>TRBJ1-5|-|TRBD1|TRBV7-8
CASSLGQGYSNQPQHF
TGTGCCAGCAGCTTAGGACAGGGATATAGCAATCAGCCCCAGCATTTT
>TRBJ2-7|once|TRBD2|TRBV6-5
CASSPAGGAVGEQYF
TGTGCCAGCAGCCCAGCGGGGGGCGCGGTTGGCGAGCAGTACTTC
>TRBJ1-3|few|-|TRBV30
CASLRPSGNTIYF
TGTGCCTCACTAAGACCCTCTGGAAACACCATATATTTT
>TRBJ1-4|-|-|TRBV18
CASSPPAGAYNEKLFF
TGTGCCAGCTCACCACCGGCAGGTGCATATAATGAAAAACTGTTTTTT
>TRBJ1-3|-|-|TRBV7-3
CASSSHDGSSGNTIYF
TGTGCCAGCAGCTCCCACGACGGGAGCTCTGGAAACACCATATATTTT
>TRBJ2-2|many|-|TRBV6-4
CASSDRETGELFF
TGTGCCAGCAGTGACAGGGAGACCGGGGAGCTGTTTTTT
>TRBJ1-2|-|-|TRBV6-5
CASSYPSSGADGYTF
TGTGCCAGCAGTTATCCCTCGTCAGGGGCCGATGGCTACACCTTC
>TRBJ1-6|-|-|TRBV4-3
CASSQDGLNSPLHF
TGCGCCAGCAGCCAAGACGGACTGAACTCACCCCTCCACTTT
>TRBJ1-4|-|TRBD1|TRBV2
CASCRDSINEKLFF
TGTGCCAGCTGTAGGGACAGCATTAATGAAAAACTGTTTTTT
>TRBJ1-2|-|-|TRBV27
CASSWGDHGYTF
TGTGCCAGCAGTTGGGGAGACCATGGCTACACCTTC
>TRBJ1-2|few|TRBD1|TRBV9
CASTLGTGYGYTF
TGTGCCAGCACCTTGGGGACAGGGTATGGCTACACCTTC
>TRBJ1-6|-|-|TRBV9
CASSARDSYNSPLHF
TGTGCCAGCAGCGCGAGGGATTCCTATAATTCACCCCTCCACTTT
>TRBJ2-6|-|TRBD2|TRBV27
CASSPGLAGAQSGANVLTF
TGTGCCAGCAGTCCTGGACTAGCGGGAGCGCAATCTGGGGCCAACGTCCTGACTTTC
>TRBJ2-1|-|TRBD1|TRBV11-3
CASSIGQAGTNEQFF
TGTGCCAGCAGCATCGGACAGGCCGGAACTAATGAGCAGTTCTTC
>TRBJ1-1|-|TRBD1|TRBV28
CASKAGGNTEAFF
TGTGCCAGCAAGGCAGGGGGCAACACTGAAGCTTTCTTT
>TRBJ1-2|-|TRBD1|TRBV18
CASSPGGQGSLRGYTF
TGTGCCAGCTCACCCGGGGGACAGGGGTCTTTGCGAGGCTACACCTTC
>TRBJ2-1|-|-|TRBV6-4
CASSDSSGSYNEQFF
TGTGCCAGCAGTGACTCTAGCGGCTCCTACAATGAGCAGTTCTTC
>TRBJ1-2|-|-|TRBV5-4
CASSFEQGNYGYTF
TGTGCCAGCAGCTTTGAACAGGGTAACTATGGCTACACCTTC
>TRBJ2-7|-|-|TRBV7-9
CASSSSRGEQYF
TGTGCCAGCAGCTCCAGCCGGGGGGAGCAGTACTTC
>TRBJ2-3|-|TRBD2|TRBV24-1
CATGRTSGRSDTQYF
TGTGCCACCGGACGGACTAGCGGGAGATCAGATACGCAGTATTTT
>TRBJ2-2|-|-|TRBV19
CASSISSVAGELFF
TGTGCCAGTAGTATCAGCTCGGTAGCTGGGGAGCTGTTTTTT
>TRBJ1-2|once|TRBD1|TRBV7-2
CASSSPDRADYGYTF
TGTGCCAGCAGCTCCCCGGACAGGGCGGACTATGGCTACACCTTC
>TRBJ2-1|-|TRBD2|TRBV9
CASSVALVAGLTEQFF
TGTGCCAGCAGCGTAGCACTAGTAGCGGGATTAACTGAGCAGTTCTTC
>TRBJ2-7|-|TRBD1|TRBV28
CASRDTGTGSVEQYF
TGTGCCAGCAGGGATACCGGGACAGGGTCTGTCGAGCAGTACTTC
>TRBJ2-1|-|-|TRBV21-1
CASSLRPGLSDEQFF
TGTGCCAGCAGCTTACGTCCGGGACTATCAGATGAGCAGTTCTTC
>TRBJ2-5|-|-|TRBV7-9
CASSPYPPGQETQYF
TGTGCCAGCAGCCCCTACCCCCCAGGTCAAGAGACCCAGTACTTC
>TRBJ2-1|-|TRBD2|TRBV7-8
CASSGLAGNNEQFF
TGTGCCAGCAGCGGGCTAGCGGGGAACAATGAGCAGTTCTTC